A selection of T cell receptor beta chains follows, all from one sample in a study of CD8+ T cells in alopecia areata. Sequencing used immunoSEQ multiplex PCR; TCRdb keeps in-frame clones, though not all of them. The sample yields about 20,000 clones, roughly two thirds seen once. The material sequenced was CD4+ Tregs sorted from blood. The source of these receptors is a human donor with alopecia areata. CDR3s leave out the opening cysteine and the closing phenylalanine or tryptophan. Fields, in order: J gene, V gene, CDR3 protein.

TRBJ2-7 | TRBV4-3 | ASSQEGVDRGEY
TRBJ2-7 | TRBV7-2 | ASSRALTGLIDEQY
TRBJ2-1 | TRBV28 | ASSWRRGRNEQF
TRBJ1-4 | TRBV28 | ASSITGVTNEKLF
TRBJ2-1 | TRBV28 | ASSFRAPRINEQF
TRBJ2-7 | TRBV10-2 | ASSEWSEINEQY
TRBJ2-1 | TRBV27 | ASSLEHRGRNEQF
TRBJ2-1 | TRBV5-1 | ASRGTSGRDEQF
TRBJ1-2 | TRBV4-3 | ASLSRGTAYGYT
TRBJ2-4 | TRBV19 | ATSTGVLAKNIQY
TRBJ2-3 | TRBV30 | AWTHPGRGSTDTQY
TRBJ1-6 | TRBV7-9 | ASSLVQGLTTLH
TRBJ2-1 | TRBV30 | AWSVTAEQF
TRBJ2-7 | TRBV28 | ASGRAGATYEQY
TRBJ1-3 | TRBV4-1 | ASSQDRRGSHSGNTIY
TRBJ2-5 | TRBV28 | ASSLARWQETQY
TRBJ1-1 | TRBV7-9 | ASSRETSGRAF
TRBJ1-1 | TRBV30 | AWSNAVPTDTEAF
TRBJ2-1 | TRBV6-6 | ASSAGQGLREQF
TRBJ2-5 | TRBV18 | ASSPPSGQSETQY
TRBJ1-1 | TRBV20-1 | SAGPNTEAF
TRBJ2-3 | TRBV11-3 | ASSPGRATDTQY
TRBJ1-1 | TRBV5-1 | ASSQGQKGTEAF
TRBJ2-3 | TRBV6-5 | ASSPRRTDTQY
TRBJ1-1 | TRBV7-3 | ASSLKQNTEAF
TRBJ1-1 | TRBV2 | ASRIDRNTEAF
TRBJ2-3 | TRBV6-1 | ASSDQGRDTQY
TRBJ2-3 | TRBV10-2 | ASSQAGYTDTQY
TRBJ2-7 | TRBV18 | ASSPSLPGSSYEQY
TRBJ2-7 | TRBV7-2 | ASSPSGVSSYEQY
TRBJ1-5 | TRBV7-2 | ASSPSENQPQH
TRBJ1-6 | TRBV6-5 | ASSQWVDSPLH
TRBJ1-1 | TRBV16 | ASSQLGVQTTEAF
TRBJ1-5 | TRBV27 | ASSLQGYNQPQH
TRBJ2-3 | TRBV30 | AWSVSGAITDTQY
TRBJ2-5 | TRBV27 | ASSSYSGGRETQY
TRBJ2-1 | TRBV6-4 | ASSEVAGGGANEQF
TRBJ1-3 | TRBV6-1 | ASSPRGRGNTIY
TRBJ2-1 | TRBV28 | ASRSRLSGRAYNEQF